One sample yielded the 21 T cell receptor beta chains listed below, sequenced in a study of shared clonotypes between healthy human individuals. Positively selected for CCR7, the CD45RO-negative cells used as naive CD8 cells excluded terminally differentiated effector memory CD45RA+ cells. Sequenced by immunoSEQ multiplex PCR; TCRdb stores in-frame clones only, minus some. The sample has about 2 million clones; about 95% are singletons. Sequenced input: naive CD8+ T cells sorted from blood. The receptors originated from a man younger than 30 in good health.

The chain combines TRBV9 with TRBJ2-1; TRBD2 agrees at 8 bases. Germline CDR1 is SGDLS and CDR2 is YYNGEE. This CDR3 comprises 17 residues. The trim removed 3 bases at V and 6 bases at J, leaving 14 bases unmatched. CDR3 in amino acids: CASSANKLAGGTNEQFF. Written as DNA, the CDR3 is TGTGCCAGCAGCGCCAATAAGCTAGCGGGCGGGACCAATGAGCAGTTCTTC. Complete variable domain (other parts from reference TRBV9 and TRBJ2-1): DSGVTQTPKHLITATGQRVTLRCSPRSGDLSVYWYQQSLDQGLQFLIQYYNGEERAKGNILERFSAQQFPDLHSELNLSSLELGDSALYFCASSANKLAGGTNEQFFGPGTRLTVL.

CDR3 DNA: TGTGCCAGCAGCTTAAACAGGGGCGGCTACACCTTC. Encoded protein: CASSLNRGGYTF. The rearrangement links TRBV5-4 to TRBJ1-2; 7 bases map to TRBD1. CDR1 and CDR2 (germline): SGHNT, YYREEE (reference sequence). This CDR3 is 12 amino acids long. With 2 bases clipped from V and 8 bases from J, the junction kept 3 bases outside the gene matches.

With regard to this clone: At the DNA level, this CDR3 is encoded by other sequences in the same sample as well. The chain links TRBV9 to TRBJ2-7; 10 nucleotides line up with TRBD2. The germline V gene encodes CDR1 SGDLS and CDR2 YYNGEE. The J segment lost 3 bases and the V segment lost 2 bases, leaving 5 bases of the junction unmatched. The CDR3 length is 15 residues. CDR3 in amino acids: CASSVVAGGSYEQYF. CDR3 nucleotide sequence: TGTGCCAGCAGCGTTGTAGCGGGGGGCAGCTACGAGCAGTACTTC.

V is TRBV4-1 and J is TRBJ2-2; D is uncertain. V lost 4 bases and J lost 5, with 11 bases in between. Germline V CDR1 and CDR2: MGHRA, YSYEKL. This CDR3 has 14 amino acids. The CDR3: CASSPATVTGELFF. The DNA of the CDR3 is TGCGCCAGCAGCCCCGCGACGGTAACCGGGGAGCTGTTTTTT.

DNA for the CDR3: TGTGCCAGCAGCAAGGGACTAGCGGAGGCCCAAGAGACCCAGTACTTC. It translates to CASSKGLAEAQETQYF. This sequence joins TRBV5-4 and TRBJ2-5, with TRBD2 matching over 11 bases. The trim removed 4 bases at V and 1 base at J, leaving 6 bases unmatched. CDR1 is SGHNT, CDR2 YYREEE, per germline (reference sequence). The CDR3 totals 16 residues.

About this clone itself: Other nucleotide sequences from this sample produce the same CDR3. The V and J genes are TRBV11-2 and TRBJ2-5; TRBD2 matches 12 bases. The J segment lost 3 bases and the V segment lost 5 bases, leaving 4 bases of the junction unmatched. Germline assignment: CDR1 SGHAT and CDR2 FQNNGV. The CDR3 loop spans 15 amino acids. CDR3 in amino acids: CASSTWTSGEETQYF. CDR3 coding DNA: TGTGCCAGCAGCACCTGGACTAGCGGGGAAGAGACCCAGTACTTC.

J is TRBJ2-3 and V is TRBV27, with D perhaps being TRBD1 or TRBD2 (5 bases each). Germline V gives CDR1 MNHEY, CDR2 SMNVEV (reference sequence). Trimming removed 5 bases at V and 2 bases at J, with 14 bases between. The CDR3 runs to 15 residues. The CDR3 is CASSPWGRSTDTQYF. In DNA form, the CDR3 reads TGTGCCAGCAGTCCATGGGGACGGTCCACAGATACGCAGTATTTT.

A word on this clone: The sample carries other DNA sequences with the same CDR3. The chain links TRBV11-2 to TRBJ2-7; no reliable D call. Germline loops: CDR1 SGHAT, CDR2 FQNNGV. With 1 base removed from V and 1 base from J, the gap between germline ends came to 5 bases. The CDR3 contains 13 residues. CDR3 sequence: CASSLGGSYEQYF. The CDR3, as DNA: TGTGCCAGCAGCTTAGGCGGTTCCTACGAGCAGTACTTC.

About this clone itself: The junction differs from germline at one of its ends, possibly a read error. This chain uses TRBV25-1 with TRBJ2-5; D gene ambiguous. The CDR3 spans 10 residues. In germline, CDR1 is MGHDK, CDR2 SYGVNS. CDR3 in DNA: TGTGCCAGCAGTACCCTTGCCCCGGACTTC. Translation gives CASSTLAPDF.

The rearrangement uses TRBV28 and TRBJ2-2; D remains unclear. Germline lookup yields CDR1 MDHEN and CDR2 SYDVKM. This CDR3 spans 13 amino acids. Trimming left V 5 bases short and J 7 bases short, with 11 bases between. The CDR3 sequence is CASSLLRNGELFF. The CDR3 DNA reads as TGTGCCAGCAGTCTCCTTCGGAACGGGGAGCTGTTTTTT. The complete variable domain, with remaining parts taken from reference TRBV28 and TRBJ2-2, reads DVKVTQSSRYLVKRTGEKVFLECVQDMDHENMFWYRQDPGLGLRLIYFSYDVKMKEKGDIPEGYSVSREKKERFSLILESASTNQTSMYLCASSLLRNGELFFGEGSRLTVL.

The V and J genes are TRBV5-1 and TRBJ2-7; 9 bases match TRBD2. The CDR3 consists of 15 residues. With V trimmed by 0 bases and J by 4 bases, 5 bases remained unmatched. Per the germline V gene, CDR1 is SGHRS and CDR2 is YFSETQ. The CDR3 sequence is CASSLASGTTYEQYF. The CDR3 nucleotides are TGCGCCAGCAGCTTGGCTAGCGGGACCACATACGAGCAGTACTTC. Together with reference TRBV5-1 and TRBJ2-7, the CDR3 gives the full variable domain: KAGVTQTPRYLIKTRGQQVTLSCSPISGHRSVSWYQQTPGQGLQFLFEYFSETQRNKGNFPGRFSGRQFSNSRSEMNVSTLELGDSALYLCASSLASGTTYEQYFGPGTRLTVT.

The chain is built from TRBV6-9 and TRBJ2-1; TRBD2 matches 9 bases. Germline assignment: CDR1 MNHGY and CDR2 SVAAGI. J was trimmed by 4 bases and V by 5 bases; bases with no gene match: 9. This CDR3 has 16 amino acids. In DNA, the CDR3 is TGTGCCAGCAGTCCCTTAGCGGGGGCCCTTTACAATGAGCAGTTCTTC. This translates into CASSPLAGALYNEQFF.

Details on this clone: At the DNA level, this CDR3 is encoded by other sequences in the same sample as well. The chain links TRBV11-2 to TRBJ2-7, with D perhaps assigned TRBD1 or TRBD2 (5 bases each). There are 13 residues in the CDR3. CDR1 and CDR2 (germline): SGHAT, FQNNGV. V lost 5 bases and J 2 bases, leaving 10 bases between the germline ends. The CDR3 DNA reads TGTGCCAGCAGCCTCCGGGGCCCCTACGAGCAGTACTTC. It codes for CASSLRGPYEQYF.

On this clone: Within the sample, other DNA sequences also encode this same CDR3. The CDR3 coding sequence is TGTGCCAGCAGTTACCAGGGCTCCTACAATGAGCAGTTCTTC. Protein product: CASSYQGSYNEQFF. The chain carries TRBV6-6 and TRBJ2-1; D might be TRBD1 (5 bases). The CDR3 contains 14 residues. Between the trimmed V and J ends, which lost 2 bases and 0 bases, there was a span of 5 bases. Per the germline V gene, CDR1 is MNHNY and CDR2 is SVGAGI (reference sequence).

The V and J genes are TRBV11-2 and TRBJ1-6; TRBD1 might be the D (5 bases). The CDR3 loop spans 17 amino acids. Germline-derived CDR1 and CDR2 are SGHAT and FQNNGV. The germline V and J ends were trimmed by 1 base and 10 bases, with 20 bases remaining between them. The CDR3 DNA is TGTGCCAGCAGCTTAGGAAAGGGGATGAGGGTCGGATCACCCCTCCACTTT. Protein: CASSLGKGMRVGSPLHF.

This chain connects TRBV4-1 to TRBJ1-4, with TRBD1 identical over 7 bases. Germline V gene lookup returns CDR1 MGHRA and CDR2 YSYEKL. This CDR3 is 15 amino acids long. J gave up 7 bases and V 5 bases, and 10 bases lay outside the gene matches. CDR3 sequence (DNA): TGCGCCAGCAGCACCCGACAGGGCTTGGGTGAAAAACTGTTTTTT. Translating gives CASSTRQGLGEKLFF.

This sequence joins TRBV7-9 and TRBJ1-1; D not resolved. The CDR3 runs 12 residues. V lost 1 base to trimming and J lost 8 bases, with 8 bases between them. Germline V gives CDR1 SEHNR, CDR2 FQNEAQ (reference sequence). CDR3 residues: CASSLGAGEAFF. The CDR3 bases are TGTGCCAGCAGCTTAGGGGCAGGAGAAGCTTTCTTT.

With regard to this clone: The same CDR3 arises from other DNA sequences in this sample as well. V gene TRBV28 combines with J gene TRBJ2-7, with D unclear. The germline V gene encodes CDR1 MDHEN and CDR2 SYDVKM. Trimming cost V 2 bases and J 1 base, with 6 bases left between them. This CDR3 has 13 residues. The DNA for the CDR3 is TGTGCCAGCAGTTTACACCGGTCCTACGAGCAGTACTTC. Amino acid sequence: CASSLHRSYEQYF.

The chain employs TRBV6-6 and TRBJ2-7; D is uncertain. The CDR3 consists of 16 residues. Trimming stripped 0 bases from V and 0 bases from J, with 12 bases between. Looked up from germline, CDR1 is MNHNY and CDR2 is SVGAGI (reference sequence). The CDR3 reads CASSYSADGHSYEQYF. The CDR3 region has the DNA TGTGCCAGCAGTTACTCCGCGGACGGGCACTCCTACGAGCAGTACTTC.

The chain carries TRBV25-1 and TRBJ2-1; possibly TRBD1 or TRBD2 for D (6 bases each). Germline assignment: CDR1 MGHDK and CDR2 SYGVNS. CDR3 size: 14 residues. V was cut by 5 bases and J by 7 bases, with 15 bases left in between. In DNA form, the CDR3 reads TGTGCCAGCAGTAACCACCAAGGGGGGAATGAGCAGTTCTTC. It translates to CASSNHQGGNEQFF.

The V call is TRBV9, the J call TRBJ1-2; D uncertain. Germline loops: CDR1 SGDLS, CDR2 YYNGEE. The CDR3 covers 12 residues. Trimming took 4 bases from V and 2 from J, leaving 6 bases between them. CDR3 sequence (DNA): TGTGCCAGCAGCAAAGGGAACTATGGCTACACCTTC. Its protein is CASSKGNYGYTF.